What follows are 23 T cell receptor beta chains derived from one specimen sequenced in a study of vaccination and CD4 T cells after COVID-19. Described treatment: 10-day PBMC culture with coronavirus spike peptide pools or control peptides (ViraFEST assay). Scientists ran DNA taken from cultured CD4+ T cells through the Oncomine TCR Beta short-read assay for sequencing. MiXCR, run by TCRdb on the PCR reads, gives a single entry per CDR3 protein. The sample records 11,000 to 15,000 distinct CDR3 sequences, about 28% being singletons. No antigen has been assigned to these receptors. The sequenced sample consisted of cultured CD4+ T cells from blood. These receptors were collected from a human donor with COVID-19.

CDR3 coding DNA: TGTGCGGGGGGGACAGGGGTCTACAATGAGCAGTTCTTC. Translation gives CAGGTGVYNEQFF. V and J are TRBV28 and TRBJ2-1; 10 positions agree with TRBD1. The CDR3 covers 13 residues. Germline V CDR1 and CDR2: MDHEN, SYDVKM.

DNA of the CDR3: TGTGCCAGCAGTTTACAGGGGAGTAGCAATCAGCCCCAGCATTTT. Translating it yields CASSLQGSSNQPQHF. V usage is TRBV28 and J usage is TRBJ1-5; a weak D match, TRBD1 (6 bases). The CDR3 loop spans 15 amino acids. Germline-derived CDR1 and CDR2 are MDHEN and SYDVKM. V dropped 2 bases and J dropped 0 bases, with 8 bases sitting between them.

CDR3 loop: CASSEFRGRGKADTQYF. CDR3 DNA sequence: TGCGCCAGCAGTGAGTTTCGTGGCAGGGGCAAAGCAGATACGCAGTATTTT. The J gene is TRBJ2-3, the V gene TRBV10-1; TRBD1 might be the D (6 bases). This CDR3 contains 17 residues. The V end lost 1 base, the J end lost 4 bases, and 18 bases lay between the germline ends. CDR1 and CDR2 (germline): WNHNN, SYGVQD (reference sequence).

The rearrangement joins TRBV9 to TRBJ2-2; the D call may be TRBD1 or TRBD2 (6 bases each). V lost 0 bases, J lost 2 bases, and 11 bases lay in between. The CDR3 has 16 residues. Looked up from germline, CDR1 is SGDLS and CDR2 is YYNGEE. Written as DNA, the CDR3 is TGTGCCAGCAGCGTAGGGGGGGCTTTCAACACCGGGGAGCTGTTTTTT. This gives the protein CASSVGGAFNTGELFF. Supplemented by reference TRBV9 and TRBJ2-2, the full variable domain reads DSGVTQTPKHLITATGQRVTLRCSPRSGDLSVYWYQQSLDQGLQFLIQYYNGEERAKGNILERFSAQQFPDLHSELNLSSLELGDSALYFCASSVGGAFNTGELFFGEGSRLTVL.

This clonotype has just a few counts. The V and J genes are TRBV6-1 and TRBJ1-1; D not resolved. Germline-derived CDR1 and CDR2 are MNHNS and SASEGT. CDR3 length: 12 residues. Trimming left V 6 bases short and J 7 bases short, with 12 bases between. The CDR3 loop reads CASSKQIYEAFF. The CDR3 region has the DNA TGTGCCAGCAGCAAACAGATTTATGAAGCTTTCTTT.

The chain carries TRBV27 and TRBJ2-5; D may be TRBD1 (5 bases). Germline V gives CDR1 MNHEY, CDR2 SMNVEV (reference sequence). CDR3 length equals 15 residues. The V gene lost 3 bases and the J gene lost 2 bases, with 13 bases spanning the gap. The CDR3 DNA reads as TGTGCCAGCAGTTTCCAGGGAAGTCGGCAAGAGACCCAGTACTTC. It specifies CASSFQGSRQETQYF.

This clonotype was observed a single time. The chain couples TRBV7-9 to TRBJ2-7, with 8 bases fitting TRBD1. With 5 bases clipped from V and 3 bases from J, the junction kept 6 bases outside the gene matches. The CDR3 spans 14 residues. CDR1 is SEHNR and CDR2 is FQNEAQ in the germline V gene (reference sequence). The CDR3 sequence is CASSAGTGNYEQYF. The CDR3 DNA reads TGTGCCAGCAGCGCCGGGACAGGCAACTACGAGCAGTACTTC.

This clonotype came up a few times. The V call is TRBV7-9, the J call TRBJ1-5, with 12 bases matching TRBD1. The germline gives CDR1 SEHNR, CDR2 FQNEAQ (reference sequence). Unmatched junction bases numbered 10, after V lost 7 bases and J lost 6 bases. The CDR3 length is 16 residues. CDR3 loop: CASTAPGTGGGQPQHF. For the CDR3, the DNA is TGTGCCAGCACCGCCCCCGGGACAGGGGGCGGTCAGCCCCAGCATTTT.

In regard to this clonotype: The CDR3 end shows no conserved phenylalanine or tryptophan, and so a read error is likely. This rearrangement joins TRBV7-2 to TRBJ1-6; D not certain. The V and J ends lost 6 bases and 6 bases respectively, with 3 bases between them. CDR1 and CDR2 (germline): SGHTA, FQGNSA. This CDR3 has 11 residues. CDR3 region: CASSSNSPLHL. CDR3 sequence (DNA): TGTGCCAGCAGTTCTAATTCACCCCTCCACCTT.

The chain carries TRBV20-1 and TRBJ2-1; 8 bases align to TRBD2. The trim removed 6 bases at V and 6 bases at J, leaving 4 bases unmatched. The CDR3 covers 12 residues. Per germline, CDR1 DFQATT and CDR2 SNEGSKA (reference sequence). CDR3 nucleotides: TGCAGTGCCACCCTAGCGGGCAATGAGCAGTTCTTC. Amino acids: CSATLAGNEQFF.

This clonotype showed up just a few times. The rearrangement joins TRBV7-9 to TRBJ1-2; the D gene is possibly TRBD1 (5 bases). This CDR3 is built from 12 residues. V lost 7 bases and J 5 bases, leaving 11 bases between the germline ends. Germline-derived CDR1 and CDR2 are SEHNR and FQNEAQ (reference sequence). CDR3 sequence: CASTPGGYGYTF. CDR3 DNA: TGTGCCAGCACCCCGGGGGGGTATGGCTACACCTTC.

V and J are TRBV5-1 and TRBJ1-4; a possible D gene is TRBD1 (6 bases). The CDR3 runs to 15 residues. The germline gives CDR1 SGHRS, CDR2 YFSETQ. V was pared by 4 bases and J by 4 bases, with 14 bases between. Written as DNA, the CDR3 is TGCGCCAGCAGCCGGACAGCTAGTTATAATGAAAAACTGTTTTTT. Encoded protein: CASSRTASYNEKLFF.

The table lists this clonotype with a few counts. This chain connects TRBV12-3 or TRBV12-4 to TRBJ1-2; D ambiguous. This CDR3 contains 11 residues. V shed 4 bases and J shed 7 bases, with 7 bases lying between them. In DNA, the CDR3 is TGTGCCAGCAGTTCCCTCGGTGGCTACACCTTC. Translated, it gives CASSSLGGYTF.

The V call is TRBV5-8, the J call TRBJ2-3; 15 bases align to TRBD2. The CDR3 covers 18 residues. V lost 0 bases, J lost 1 base, and 3 bases stayed unmatched. Germline assignment: CDR1 SGHTS and CDR2 YDEGEE. CDR3 bases: TGTGCCAGCAGCTTGGTGGGACTAGCGGGGGGCCGCACAGATACGCAGTATTTT. It codes for CASSLVGLAGGRTDTQYF.

There are a few counts of this clonotype. The gene calls are TRBV18 and TRBJ2-5; TRBD2 might be the D (6 bases). CDR1 is KGHSH and CDR2 is LQKENI in the germline V gene. The V gene lost 1 base and the J gene lost 3 bases, with 9 bases spanning the gap. The CDR3 contains 14 residues. CDR3 amino acids: CASSPRTGEETQYF. For the CDR3, the DNA is TGTGCCAGCTCACCACGTACGGGGGAAGAGACCCAGTACTTC.

The chain has TRBV16 and TRBJ2-7; a weak D match, TRBD1 (6 bases). Germline CDR1 KGHSY, CDR2 FQNENV. The CDR3 runs 15 residues. V lost 7 bases and J 4 bases, leaving 20 bases between the germline ends. The CDR3 is CASNPGAGPIYEQYF. The CDR3 DNA is TGTGCCAGCAACCCAGGGGCAGGGCCGATATACGAGCAGTACTTC.

This clonotype has more than one count but fewer than ten. V is TRBV30 and J is TRBJ2-3; TRBD2 matches at 12 bases. The J segment lost 6 bases and the V segment lost 4 bases, leaving 5 bases of the junction unmatched. Germline CDR1 reads GTSNPN; CDR2 reads SVGIG (reference sequence). The CDR3 length is 14 residues. The CDR3: CAWTRTSGTDTQYF. Here the CDR3 DNA reads TGTGCCTGGACCCGGACTAGCGGGACCGATACGCAGTATTTT.

This clonotype appeared a few times. The V and J genes are TRBV20-1 and TRBJ2-3; D not certain. Trimming removed 2 bases from V and 3 bases from J, with 18 bases in between. In germline, CDR1 is DFQATT, CDR2 SNEGSKA (reference sequence). CDR3 size: 16 residues. CDR3 protein: CSARPRLALGTDTQYF. CDR3 in DNA: TGCAGTGCTAGACCAAGACTGGCCCTAGGGACAGATACGCAGTATTTT.

Judged by abundance, this clonotype is medium-sized (0.01 to 0.1%). This chain uses TRBV14 with TRBJ2-5, with D tentatively TRBD2 (6 bases). Per the germline V gene, CDR1 is SGHDN and CDR2 is FVKESK. The CDR3 runs 15 residues. V was trimmed by 1 base and J by 2 bases, leaving 11 bases between them. DNA for the CDR3: TGTGCCAGCAGCCAAGGTGCCGGGGGTCAAGAGACCCAGTACTTC. Its translation: CASSQGAGGQETQYF.

This clonotype was detected only a few times. The chain carries TRBV14 and TRBJ2-1; D might be TRBD2 (5 bases). With 0 bases removed from V and 8 bases from J, the gap between germline ends came to 11 bases. The CDR3 sequence is 14 residues long. Germline V gene sequence: CDR1 SGHDN, CDR2 FVKESK. The CDR3 sequence: CASSQELEGYEQFF. DNA of the CDR3: TGTGCCAGCAGCCAAGAGCTTGAGGGCTATGAGCAGTTCTTC.

This clonotype was seen only once. The J gene is TRBJ2-5, the V gene TRBV5-6, with TRBD2 as a possible D gene (5 bases). Trimming shortened V by 4 bases and J by 9 bases, and 19 bases separated the two germline ends. Germline CDR1 reads SGHDT; CDR2 reads YYEEEE. The CDR3 contains 14 residues. CDR3 region: CASSPPGVAHPQYF. The CDR3 DNA follows: TGTGCCAGCAGCCCCCCCGGGGTAGCACACCCCCAGTACTTC.

The chain is built from TRBV2 and TRBJ1-1; the D is unclear. Germline lookup yields CDR1 SNHLY and CDR2 FYNNEI. The CDR3 is 13 residues long. Trimming removed 8 bases from V and 0 bases from J, with 10 bases in between. The CDR3 DNA reads TGTGCCAGCCGAGGCAGCATGAACACTGAAGCTTTCTTT. Translation gives CASRGSMNTEAFF.

This clonotype was found a few times. The chain employs TRBV2 and TRBJ1-5; possibly TRBD1 for D (5 bases). The CDR3 runs to 13 residues. V lost 4 bases, J lost 3 bases, and 7 bases lay in between. Germline CDR1 is SNHLY and CDR2 is FYNNEI. The CDR3 DNA follows: TGTGCCAGCAGTGGGACATACAATCAGCCCCAGCATTTT. This encodes CASSGTYNQPQHF.